These T cell receptor beta chains were read from a single sample in a study of monozygotic twins with inflammatory bowel disease. No DNA is given; TCRdb re-called the 5' RACE reads and lists each CDR3 protein once. The record lists about 300,000 distinct CDR3 sequences, of which the ten most abundant hold 5% to 6%. Material: blood. These receptors originate from a human donor with ulcerative colitis or Crohn's disease, or a healthy co-twin of an affected twin (not recorded which). CDR3s include the opening cysteine and the closing phenylalanine or tryptophan. The order of the fields is CDR3 protein, J gene, V gene.

CAIKEASGGPRNEQFF,TRBJ2-1,TRBV10-3
CASSLGPTAPGSPLHF,TRBJ1-6,TRBV7-2
CASSYSRGLRRTGELFF,TRBJ2-2,TRBV6-5
CASSYSTAQGEKLFF,TRBJ1-4,TRBV6-5
CASSFLPDRDETQYF,TRBJ2-5,TRBV12-3/TRBV12-4
CASSLGSRSNQPQHF,TRBJ1-5,TRBV12-3/TRBV12-4
CASSLAQGTEAFF,TRBJ1-1,TRBV7-2
CASSQGQGPYGYTF,TRBJ1-2,TRBV4-2
CASSLGPYSSSYEQYF,TRBJ2-7,TRBV7-2
CSVSYSGANVLTF,TRBJ2-6,TRBV20-1
CASSPQGGPNTGELFF,TRBJ2-2,TRBV3-1
CASSYSNLEQNSNQPQHF,TRBJ1-5,TRBV6-7
CASSPWTGAGELFF,TRBJ2-2,TRBV7-8
CASSLAPGTGKETQYF,TRBJ2-5,TRBV5-5
CASSLGLASEQFF,TRBJ2-1,TRBV7-2
CASKGGGEKAFF,TRBJ1-1,TRBV6-6
CATSREAFYEQYF,TRBJ2-7,TRBV15
CASSSGTAISGNTIYF,TRBJ1-3,TRBV5-6
CSAHAVGGYQETQYF,TRBJ2-5,TRBV20-1
CSAGQTNEKLFF,TRBJ1-4,TRBV20-1
CSVEVPGLAIGEQFF,TRBJ2-1,TRBV29-1
CATRPGMGPYEQYF,TRBJ2-7,TRBV10-3
CASSQDLASPNTGELFF,TRBJ2-2,TRBV3-1
CASNRLAGPTDTQYF,TRBJ2-3,TRBV7-2
CASSLILANEQYF,TRBJ2-7,TRBV7-2
CGTPGRNTGELFF,TRBJ2-2,TRBV6-6
CASSSYNSPLHF,TRBJ1-6,TRBV7-2
CASSLSAGGRTDTQYF,TRBJ2-3,TRBV11-2
CASSFGPDQPQHF,TRBJ1-5,TRBV12-3/TRBV12-4
CASSPQITGSNEQFF,TRBJ2-1,TRBV7-2
CASSSPRGTGANVLTF,TRBJ2-6,TRBV5-4
CASSSVRTYEQYF,TRBJ2-7,TRBV5-5
CASSLAMANTGELFF,TRBJ2-2,TRBV7-2
CHSALGGLSGYTF,TRBJ1-2,TRBV20-1
CASSPDSLQETQYF,TRBJ2-5,TRBV7-9
CASSYQGRGETQYF,TRBJ2-5,TRBV6-5
CAGYRQGAYNEQFF,TRBJ2-1,TRBV24-1
CASSVAPLRDGYTF,TRBJ1-2,TRBV9
CASSLTRNGYEQYF,TRBJ2-7,TRBV5-1
CASSQDRGILQETQYF,TRBJ2-5,TRBV14
CASGGELTSGGTRTDTQYF,TRBJ2-3,TRBV11-2